This T cell receptor (gamma chain) was identified during a study of gamma delta lymphoproliferative disorders and STAT genes (dated by TCRdb to 2016 to 2019). Background for the entire study: The LymphoTrack Dx TCRG Assay was used to prepare gamma-chain libraries from at least 50 ng of genomic DNA. Because no corresponding Invivoscribe delta assay was available, delta-chain libraries were prepared according to the standard operating procedure of the EuroClonality-NGS working group. The study profiled TCR gamma and delta CDR3 repertoires by deep sequencing in Tgammadelta lymphoproliferative disease patients and healthy controls, within a larger immunophenotypic and STAT-mutation study. A couple of gamma-chain samples and all delta-chain samples were sequenced twice to confirm results.

What the work shows at the level of the full study, not this receptor alone: According to the authors, NGS specificity may be reduced at low frequencies, so whether leukemic clones are public or private needs confirmation. When whole repertoires were clustered, gamma repertoires from patients grouped apart from those of healthy controls, but delta repertoires did not separate between the groups. Leukemic cells were skewed toward terminal effectors, whereas control T cells likely spanned varied maturation stages, a difference potentially limiting comparisons between patients and controls. Nearly all major patient gamma and delta clonotypes were public, shared with at least one healthy donor; only two gamma clonotypes were private to disease.

Genomic DNA from peripheral blood mononuclear cells isolated from patients and controls was used for TCR sequencing. As controls, about 23 healthy adult blood donors (median age about 61 years; roughly twelve males and around eleven females) were included and were matched to patients for age and sex. V lost 8 bases and J lost 3 bases, and the count of bases not matched to a germline gene is 4. The CDR3 holds 13 amino acids from the cysteine to the phenylalanine. Only the CDR3 DNA is retained, 39 bases long and in frame from the first base. This clone is termed large (0.1 to 1%). Its antigen is currently not known. No qualities accompany the bases; no much larger clone lies one base away. Both library preparation methods relied on multiplex PCR with primers aimed at conserved V and J regions of the TCR genes. Amplicons were purified, pooled and sequenced on an Illumina MiSeq platform. As for how the authors treated the data: MiXCR performed V(D)J alignment, clonotype assembly and translation, and VDJtools was used for functionality assessment and CDR3 repertoire analyses. CDR3 was defined per IMGT, and analyses were restricted to productive sequences using functional genes, excluding ORF genes and pseudogenes. Identical amino acid CDR3s of major clonotypes (frequency >=5%) were searched for across all patients and controls using a custom Python script. A one-sided non-parametric Wilcoxon test was used to compare clonotype frequencies in patients versus controls. Public reads were reanalyzed in TCRdb with CATT, and rows carrying the same DNA were merged afterwards. The V and J calls here are based on TCRdb, not the publication. In this sample the table shows 1,800 or so gamma-chain clones, over 15% of which occur a single time. The top ten hold approximately 31% of the sample.

Here the chain combines TRGV10 and TRGJP2. The J gene was not available in TCRdb and was assigned here by matching the DNA to germline segments. TRGV10 has ORF status, its function being uncertain. The sequencing sample was made of blood. The receptor was isolated from a human donor in good health. The CDR3 region reads CAAWMGSDWIKTF. Here is the DNA: TGTGCTGCGTGGATGGGTAGTGATTGGATCAAGACGTTT.